This T cell receptor (beta chain) was captured by sequencing in a study of blood T cells in healthy people across ages (dated by TCRdb to between 2014 and 2017). Regarding the study in general: Template switching captured roughly one uniquely barcoded TCR beta cDNA molecule per two T cells in model experiments. The study measured age-related changes in TCR beta repertoire diversity using deep sequencing normalized with unique cDNA molecular identifiers. Four age groups were formed from the donors: young (average approximately 17 years), middle-aged (approximately 39), aged (more than 55) and long-lived (roughly 81). To avoid experimental bias, donors of different ages were randomly spread across the sequencing lanes. The study analyzed two additional independent replicas of 1 million unique cDNA reads from the same blood draw for two donors, one aged 18 to 30 and one aged 80 or older. Broader findings and caveats from the paper: Observed TCR beta diversity per million T cells fell roughly linearly with age, and a significant reduction was already apparent by age around 36. Compared with the aged group, the long-lived group had more naive CD4+ T cells, fewer expanded clones and increased TCR diversity, a pattern suggesting age selection. Estimates of total diversity from one million sequenced T cells were regarded as lower bounds and underestimates. Conclusive comparison of naive and antigen-experienced compartments was prevented by the profiling of bulk unsorted PBMCs. Observed TCR beta diversity correlated strongly with the percentage of naive T cells measured by flow cytometry. The CMV infection status of donors was not known, potentially confounding age-related changes in expanded clonotypes.

A remark on this clonotype: The antigen it recognizes is unknown. The junction differs from germline at one of its ends, possibly a read error.

Library preparation employed 5' RACE. The sequencer listed for this sample is Illumina HiSeq 2500. A second PCR of about 7 to 12 cycles was performed with a sample-barcoded 5' primer and a J-beta primer mix. A unique molecular identifier was introduced onto each TCR beta cDNA molecule by a template-switch 5' adaptor carrying 12 random nucleotides. Each sample yielded at least 3 million CDR3-containing paired-end reads. First-strand cDNA synthesis was performed from all RNA using the Mint cDNA synthesis kit, with priming by a TRBC-specific oligonucleotide. Following uracil-DNA glycosylase treatment, all cDNA underwent a first 18-cycle PCR with the universal primers M1SS and BC2_uni_R. Per the original workflow: Each sample was normalized by randomly selecting 1 million high-quality reads, each carrying a distinct molecular identifier. Instead of being binned into consensus sequences, reads that shared molecular identifiers were thrown out. MiTCR, with a Q25 quality threshold and the strictest error-elimination algorithm, was used for CDR3 identification, clonotype clustering and error correction. A nonparametric unseen species model with Euler transformation was used to estimate lower-bound total TCR beta diversity. The public reads were quality trimmed at Q25 with fastp and then assembled into clones with MiXCR by TCRdb, keeping productive beta chains. Under each unique CDR3 protein, matching rows form one entry showing the most common genes and DNA. TCRdb, not the original authors, processed these V and J calls. In this sample the table shows about 640,000 distinct CDR3 sequences, approximately 59% of which occur a single time. Of the sample, approximately 40% is held by the ten largest clones.

The 35 to 40 donors, aged about 6 to 95 years, were systemically healthy Caucasian individuals from Russia. Each donor gave ten milliliters of peripheral blood, collected into EDTA-treated Vacutainer tubes. Ficoll-Paque density-gradient centrifugation was used to isolate PBMCs, with at least 6 million obtained per sample. Total RNA was extracted from PBMCs with Trizol reagent, with at least 5 micrograms obtained per sample. The percentages of naive CD45RAhigh/CD27high T cells were determined by flow cytometry on a PBMC aliquot from every donor. Sequenced: blood. This TCR derives from a man in his 60s in good health.

This receptor carries the CDR3 CDSSLQKTSTDTQYF. The DNA sequence is given as TGTGACAGCAGTCTACAGAAGACTAGCACAGATACGCAGTATTTT. Here the chain combines TRBV6-1 and TRBJ2-3; no D gene call is confident. Inclusive of the bounding cysteine and phenylalanine, the CDR3 is 15 residues long. CDR3 DNA is the only sequence kept; it has 45 bases, read in frame from the first base. CDR1 and CDR2 are read off the germline V gene as MNHNS and SASEGT.